Listed here are 12 T cell receptor beta chains from one sample, sequenced in a study of T cells after somatic rescue of genetic block (dated by TCRdb to about 2020). Libraries were built with the immunoSEQ multiplex PCR assay. TCRdb obtained this table from immuneACCESS and retained in-frame rearrangements with V and J assigned. These tables miss some clones; where compared with another copy, unresolved V genes account for less than half of the shortfall, and the remainder is unexplained. Counted in this sample were roughly 65,000 clones; just under 95% of them appeared once. In total, the top ten clones hold just under 3% of the sample. The sample comprised peripheral blood mononuclear cells (PBMCs). These receptors all come from a man aged 35 to 55.

The chain links TRBV6-5 to TRBJ1-4; tentatively, D is TRBD1 (5 bases). Trimming left V 2 bases short and J 5 bases short, with 12 bases between. The CDR3 totals 15 residues. Germline V gives CDR1 MNHEY, CDR2 SVGAGI. The CDR3 here is CASSYAGDANEKLFF. CDR3 coding DNA: TGTGCCAGCAGTTACGCGGGGGATGCCAATGAAAAACTGTTTTTT.

The chain combines TRBV19 with TRBJ1-5, with 10 bases aligning to TRBD1. Germline CDR1 and CDR2: LNHDA and SQIVND (reference sequence). The CDR3 sequence is 18 residues long. J gave up 9 bases and V 4 bases, and 18 bases lay outside the gene matches. The CDR3 sequence is CASSTPRQGAEGSGPQHF. The CDR3 region has the DNA TGTGCCAGTAGTACCCCGCGACAGGGGGCCGAGGGCTCGGGGCCCCAGCATTTT.

The CDR3 region is CASSWGPRRGSGETQYF. The CDR3, as DNA: TGCGCCAGCAGCTGGGGTCCCAGGAGGGGCTCTGGAGAGACCCAGTACTTC. The chain employs TRBV5-1 and TRBJ2-5, with D maybe TRBD2 (6 bases). Deletions cut 3 bases from V and 4 bases from J, with 22 bases between. CDR1 is SGHRS and CDR2 is YFSETQ in the germline V gene. This CDR3 is built from 17 residues. The entire variable domain, with the rest obtained from reference TRBV5-1 and TRBJ2-5, is as follows: KAGVTQTPRYLIKTRGQQVTLSCSPISGHRSVSWYQQTPGQGLQFLFEYFSETQRNKGNFPGRFSGRQFSNSRSEMNVSTLELGDSALYLCASSWGPRRGSGETQYFGPGTRLLVL.

The V gene is TRBV5-1, the J gene TRBJ2-5; D uncertain. Germline assignment: CDR1 SGHRS and CDR2 YFSETQ. The CDR3 spans 14 residues. V was shortened by 0 bases and J by 1 base, with 7 bases between the two germline ends. The CDR3 protein is CASSLEPFQETQYF. CDR3 bases: TGCGCCAGCAGCTTGGAGCCTTTCCAAGAGACCCAGTACTTC.

This sequence joins TRBV5-1 and TRBJ2-1, with D maybe TRBD2 (6 bases). Trimming stripped 0 bases from V and 9 bases from J, with 13 bases between. This CDR3 contains 14 residues. CDR1 and CDR2 from the germline V gene are SGHRS and YFSETQ. The CDR3: CASSLDGGTLEQFF. The CDR3, as DNA: TGCGCCAGCAGCTTGGATGGCGGGACGCTTGAGCAGTTCTTC.

Here the CDR3 reads CASSRVGASYNEQFF. DNA for the CDR3: TGTGCCAGTAGCCGCGTGGGGGCCAGCTACAATGAGCAGTTCTTC. V is TRBV19 and J is TRBJ2-1; possible D gene TRBD1, 6 bases. CDR3 length: 15 amino acids. Germline V gives CDR1 LNHDA, CDR2 SQIVND (reference sequence). The V gene lost 6 bases and the J gene lost 3 bases, with 15 bases spanning the gap.

J is TRBJ1-6 and V is TRBV27, with no clear D. CDR3 length: 14 residues. The V end was cut by 6 bases, the J end by 5 bases, with 11 bases between. CDR1 is MNHEY, CDR2 SMNVEV, per germline (reference sequence). The DNA of the CDR3 is TGTGCCAGCAGCCTGACAAGAAATAATTCACCCCTCCACTTT. Residues: CASSLTRNNSPLHF.

The chain recombines TRBV19 with TRBJ2-5; TRBD2 matches 7 bases. The CDR3 has 15 amino acids. J was trimmed by 0 bases and V by 0 bases; bases with no gene match: 1. Germline V gives CDR1 LNHDA, CDR2 SQIVND (reference sequence). The CDR3 coding sequence is TGTGCCAGTAGTATAGAGGGGAGGGACCAAGAGACCCAGTACTTC. Translated: CASSIEGRDQETQYF.

In its sample, this clone was seen once. This chain uses TRBV5-5 with TRBJ2-2; tentative D call: TRBD1 (6 bases). The V end lost 4 bases, the J end lost 1 base, and 17 bases lay between the germline ends. Looked up from germline, CDR1 is SGHKS and CDR2 is YYEKEE (reference sequence). The CDR3 loop spans 17 amino acids. CDR3 amino acids: CASSKLTGTRNTGELFF. The CDR3 DNA reads TGTGCCAGCAGCAAGCTGACCGGGACACGGAACACCGGGGAGCTGTTTTTT.

V gene TRBV15 combines with J gene TRBJ2-1; perhaps TRBD2 as D (5 bases). Germline loops: CDR1 LNHNV, CDR2 YYDKDF (reference sequence). Trimming shortened V by 0 bases and J by 3 bases, and 12 bases separated the two germline ends. This CDR3 spans 16 amino acids. The CDR3 reads CATSRDSVGVYNEQFF. The DNA of the CDR3 is TGTGCCACCAGCAGAGATTCCGTGGGAGTCTACAATGAGCAGTTCTTC.

The chain uses TRBV6-5 and TRBJ1-5; the D gene is possibly TRBD1 (5 bases). The V and J ends lost 5 bases and 4 bases respectively, with 15 bases between them. Per the germline V gene, CDR1 is MNHEY and CDR2 is SVGAGI. The CDR3 loop spans 15 amino acids. CDR3 region: CASSLDKQGNQPQHF. CDR3 nucleotide sequence: TGTGCCAGCAGTCTGGACAAGCAAGGGAATCAGCCCCAGCATTTT.

The chain employs TRBV5-1 and TRBJ2-3, with D perhaps matching TRBD2 (5 bases). Trimming removed 2 bases from V and 4 bases from J, with 17 bases in between. CDR1 and CDR2 (germline): SGHRS, YFSETQ. This CDR3 contains 16 residues. CDR3 protein: CASSFGVAGGSDTQYF. The CDR3 nucleotides are TGCGCCAGCAGCTTCGGGGTAGCTGGTGGGTCAGATACGCAGTATTTT.